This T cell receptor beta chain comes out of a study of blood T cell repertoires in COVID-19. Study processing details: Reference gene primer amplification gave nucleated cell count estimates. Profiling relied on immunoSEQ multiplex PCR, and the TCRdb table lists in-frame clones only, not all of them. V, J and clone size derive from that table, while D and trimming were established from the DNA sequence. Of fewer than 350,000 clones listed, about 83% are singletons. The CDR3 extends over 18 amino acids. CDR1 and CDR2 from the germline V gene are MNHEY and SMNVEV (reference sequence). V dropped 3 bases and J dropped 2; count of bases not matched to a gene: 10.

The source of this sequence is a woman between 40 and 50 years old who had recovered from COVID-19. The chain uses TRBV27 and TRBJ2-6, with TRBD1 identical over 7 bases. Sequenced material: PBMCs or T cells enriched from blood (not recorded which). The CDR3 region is CASSLRGRGEAGANVLTF. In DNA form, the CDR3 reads TGTGCCAGCAGTTTGAGGGGGCGTGGTGAAGCTGGGGCCAACGTCCTGACTTTC.